This T cell receptor beta chain was obtained from a study of Tregs in tolerant kidney transplant recipients. Findings of the study overall: No direct test of biological reproducibility was done here.

Related graft donors supplied nonmyeloablative bone marrow transplants, and mixed chimerism was transient. V shed 5 bases and J 6 bases; nucleotides not matched to a gene: 13. This CDR3 comprises 15 residues. The germline V gene has CDR1 KGHSH and CDR2 LQKENI. The repertoire was sequenced with immunoSEQ multiplex PCR; TCRdb's copy has only in-frame clones and lacks some. Of more than 70,000 clones listed, about 91% are singletons. On this clone: The antigen remains unidentified.

Sample: CD4+ T cells from blood (PBMCs), taken 24 months after the transplant. The receptor's source is a human patient who received a combined kidney and bone marrow transplant. A subset of T cells may come from the graft donor. The gene calls are TRBV18 and TRBJ2-7; TRBD1 aligns across 7 bases. Here the CDR3 DNA reads TGTGCCAGCTCAGCAACGACAGGGTTAACCGGCGAGCAGTACTTC. Protein sequence: CASSATTGLTGEQYF.